The clone carrying this TCR beta chain was detected only a few times. This entry is derived from a study of blood T cells in healthy people across ages. Looking at the study overall: Capture via template switching afforded approximately one barcoded beta molecule per two T cells.

Using a J-beta primer mix together with a sample-barcoded 5' primer, a second PCR was run for about 6 to 11 cycles. TCRdb passed the 5' RACE reads through MiXCR, listing each CDR3 protein once. The table has 550,000 to 800,000 distinct CDR3 sequences, roughly 20% seen once. The germline gives CDR1 LGHDT, CDR2 YNNKEL (reference sequence). Between the trimmed V and J ends, which lost 4 bases and 10 bases, there was a span of 22 bases. This CDR3 has 15 amino acids. The specimen sequenced was blood. This TCR was recovered from a man aged 70-80 years in good health. The gene calls are TRBV3-1 and TRBJ1-1; D unresolved. This CDR3 is CASSPYQTWRSRAFF. As DNA, the CDR3 is TGTGCCAGCAGCCCGTACCAGACTTGGCGCAGTAGAGCTTTCTTT.